This passage covers 29 T cell receptor beta chains from one sample sequenced in a study of lymphopenia after photon versus proton radiotherapy. Assay: immunoSEQ multiplex PCR; the TCRdb copy retains only in-frame clones and omits some. This sample has 77,000 or so clones, with more than 70% found just once. Sequencing used peripheral blood, obtained from a patient treated with proton-based radiotherapy. These receptors were taken from a man aged 55-75 years with pancreatic cancer.

This clone occurred once. The chain combines TRBV20-1 with TRBJ2-1; the D gene is possibly TRBD2 (6 bases). The V gene lost 6 bases and the J gene lost 8 bases, with 11 bases spanning the gap. Germline V gene lookup returns CDR1 DFQATT and CDR2 SNEGSKA (reference sequence). The CDR3 has 11 residues. CDR3 nucleotides: TGCAGTGCCCGGACTACTTATGAGCAGTTCTTC. This codes for CSARTTYEQFF.

The rearrangement joins TRBV28 to TRBJ1-4; D is ambiguous. This CDR3 has 16 amino acids. The V gene's germline CDR1 is MDHEN and CDR2 SYDVKM. The V and J ends lost 6 bases and 2 bases respectively, with 16 bases between them. CDR3 in DNA: TGTGCCAGCAGGCCCCTCTATGGGATCACTAATGAAAAACTGTTTTTT. Translating it yields CASRPLYGITNEKLFF.

The V and J genes are TRBV11-2 and TRBJ1-3; 8 bases fit TRBD1. This CDR3 region has 16 residues. Germline V gene lookup returns CDR1 SGHAT and CDR2 FQNNGV. V trimming: 1 base; J trimming: 1 base; junction bases outside the gene matches: 3. The CDR3, as DNA: TGTGCCAGCAGCTTAGTTCAGGGGGCGTCTGGAAACACCATATATTTT. Translating gives CASSLVQGASGNTIYF.

This sequence joins TRBV4-2 and TRBJ1-4; tentatively, D is TRBD1 (5 bases). Germline CDR1 reads LGHNA; CDR2 reads YNFKEQ. The CDR3 contains 15 residues. V dropped 1 base and J dropped 3 bases, with 9 bases sitting between them. The CDR3 loop reads CASSQVDRSNEKLFF. Here the CDR3 DNA reads TGTGCCAGCAGCCAAGTCGACAGATCTAATGAAAAACTGTTTTTT.

The V call is TRBV5-5, the J call TRBJ2-1; TRBD2 aligns across 7 bases. V was clipped by 4 bases and J by 0 bases; unmatched bases: 10. CDR1 is SGHKS, CDR2 YYEKEE, per germline (reference sequence). The CDR3 covers 17 residues. DNA for the CDR3: TGTGCCAGCAGCCCGGGACTACCCGGGAGCTCCTACAATGAGCAGTTCTTC. Its translation: CASSPGLPGSSYNEQFF.

This clone was observed a handful of times. The gene calls are TRBV21-1 and TRBJ2-7; TRBD2 is taken as the D call from the table, unchecked against the DNA. TRBV21-1 is listed as a pseudogene. CDR3 size: 15 residues. DNA of the CDR3: TGTGCCAGCAGCAAAGGCCAGCGGGGCCACTACGAGCAGTACTTC. This sequence encodes CASSKGQRGHYEQYF.

The chain has TRBV5-1 and TRBJ1-4; 7 nucleotides agree with TRBD1. The germline V gene encodes CDR1 SGHRS and CDR2 YFSETQ. After removal of 8 bases from V and 6 bases from J, the junction contained 7 bases not matched to a gene. The CDR3 extends over 13 amino acids. The CDR3 protein is CASSRDRHEKLFF. CDR3 coding DNA: TGCGCCAGTAGCCGGGACAGACATGAAAAACTGTTTTTT. Full variable domain (outside the CDR3, taken from reference TRBV5-1 and TRBJ1-4): KAGVTQTPRYLIKTRGQQVTLSCSPISGHRSVSWYQQTPGQGLQFLFEYFSETQRNKGNFPGRFSGRQFSNSRSEMNVSTLELGDSALYLCASSRDRHEKLFFGSGTQLSVL.

The chain has TRBV6-5 and TRBJ2-7; D unclear. The V end was cut by 5 bases, the J end by 4 bases, with 3 bases between. CDR1 and CDR2 from the germline V gene are MNHEY and SVGAGI. The CDR3 extends over 10 amino acids. The CDR3 sequence: CASSDYEQYF. CDR3 DNA: TGTGCCAGCAGTGATTACGAGCAGTACTTC.

The rearrangement links TRBV5-6 to TRBJ1-4; D is ambiguous. The V gene lost 0 bases and the J gene lost 5 bases, with 5 bases spanning the gap. This CDR3 contains 13 residues. The germline gives CDR1 SGHDT, CDR2 YYEEEE. CDR3 loop: CASSLDSNEKLFF. As DNA, the CDR3 is TGTGCCAGCAGCTTGGACAGCAATGAAAAACTGTTTTTT.

The chain has TRBV5-1 and TRBJ2-1; no firm D call. V dropped 1 base and J dropped 6 bases, with 20 bases sitting between them. Germline CDR1 and CDR2: SGHRS and YFSETQ. The CDR3 loop spans 17 amino acids. In DNA, the CDR3 is TGCGCCAGCAGCTTGCAAGCGAATTTTAAAATATCCAATGAGCAGTTCTTC. Protein: CASSLQANFKISNEQFF.

This clone was observed a single time. This chain links TRBV4-2 with TRBJ2-7; 13 bases are shared with TRBD2. CDR3 length equals 16 residues. In germline, CDR1 is LGHNA, CDR2 YNFKEQ. The V and J ends lost 0 bases and 4 bases, in that order; junction bases with no gene match: 3. As DNA, the CDR3 is TGTGCCAGCAGCCAAGACGGGACTAGCGGGATTTACGAGCAGTACTTC. Translating it yields CASSQDGTSGIYEQYF.

The chain links TRBV7-5 to TRBJ2-7; the table's D call TRBD2 went unverified against the DNA. TRBV7-5 is designated a pseudogene. The CDR3 extends over 13 amino acids. Here the CDR3 reads CARSLNGRFGQYF. The CDR3 nucleotides are TGTGCCAGAAGCTTAAACGGGAGGTTTGGGCAGTACTTC.

V is TRBV27 and J is TRBJ2-1; TRBD1 agrees at 7 bases. V lost 5 bases, J lost 5 bases, and 15 bases stayed unmatched. The CDR3 length is 17 residues. The germline CDR1 and CDR2 sequences are MNHEY and SMNVEV (reference sequence). The CDR3 DNA is TGTGCCAGCAGTACACACAGGGGTAGCAGACGCGACAATGAGCAGTTCTTC. Its translation: CASSTHRGSRRDNEQFF.

The genes are TRBV6-4 and TRBJ2-5, with D possibly TRBD1 on 5 matching bases. V shed 7 bases and J shed 6 bases, with 12 bases lying between them. The CDR3 runs to 12 residues. Per the germline V gene, CDR1 is MRHNA and CDR2 is SNTAGT. The CDR3, as DNA: TGTGCCAGCATTCGCAGGGAAAAGACCCAGTACTTC. Translated: CASIRREKTQYF.

The V gene is TRBV6-1, the J gene TRBJ1-2; D is perhaps TRBD1 (5 bases). The CDR3 sequence is 15 residues long. Germline CDR1 and CDR2: MNHNS and SASEGT. V lost 3 bases to trimming and J lost 9 bases, with 20 bases between them. The CDR3 sequence is CASSEPRATTARYTF. CDR3 sequence (DNA): TGTGCCAGCAGTGAGCCCAGGGCAACTACCGCGCGCTACACCTTC.

This clone was observed a few times. The chain links TRBV4-3 to TRBJ2-1; D not certain. V was shortened by 0 bases and J by 4 bases, with 13 bases between the two germline ends. Germline V gene lookup returns CDR1 LGHNA and CDR2 YSLEER. This CDR3 is built from 16 residues. CDR3 region: CASSQDSIRNYNEQFF. The CDR3 bases are TGCGCCAGCAGCCAAGATAGTATTCGGAATTACAATGAGCAGTTCTTC.

The V gene is TRBV7-9, the J gene TRBJ2-1; 7 bases line up with TRBD1. J lost 4 bases, V lost 10 bases, and 13 bases had no gene match. From germline, CDR1 is SEHNR and CDR2 FQNEAQ (reference sequence). The CDR3 consists of 15 residues. The DNA for the CDR3 is TGTGCCACCAACGTTCTGACAGGGATTTACAATGAGCAGTTCTTC. Its translation is CATNVLTGIYNEQFF.

V usage is TRBV18 and J usage is TRBJ2-1; 8 positions match TRBD1. Trimming removed 3 bases from V and 0 bases from J; junction bases left unmatched: 4. The V gene's germline CDR1 is KGHSH and CDR2 LQKENI. CDR3 length equals 16 residues. This CDR3 is CASSPGQGGSYNEQFF. In DNA, the CDR3 is TGTGCCAGCTCACCCGGACAGGGAGGCTCCTACAATGAGCAGTTCTTC.

This chain joins TRBV13 and TRBJ2-1; a possible D gene is TRBD1 (6 bases). This CDR3 contains 18 residues. Trimming stripped 1 base from V and 2 bases from J, with 18 bases between. Germline V gives CDR1 PRHDT, CDR2 FYEKMQ (reference sequence). The CDR3: CASSLEWGGQGPYNEQFF. The CDR3 coding sequence is TGTGCCAGCAGCTTAGAATGGGGTGGCCAGGGGCCCTACAATGAGCAGTTCTTC.

The chain recombines TRBV27 with TRBJ2-7; TRBD2 agrees at 10 bases. The V gene's germline CDR1 is MNHEY and CDR2 SMNVEV (reference sequence). The CDR3 has 14 amino acids. J lost 6 bases, V lost 11 bases, and 13 bases had no gene match. CDR3 residues: CAAWASGSSGEQYF. CDR3 DNA: TGTGCCGCCTGGGCTAGCGGGAGTTCGGGCGAGCAGTACTTC.

This rearrangement joins TRBV11-3 to TRBJ2-5, with D perhaps assigned TRBD1 or TRBD2 (5 bases each). This CDR3 contains 16 residues. V was cut by 5 bases and J by 1 base, with 17 bases left in between. In germline, CDR1 is SGHNT, CDR2 YENEEA. DNA for the CDR3: TGTGCCAGCAGCCCCCGGGACGGAAGCCTCCAAGAGACCCAGTACTTC. Amino acid sequence: CASSPRDGSLQETQYF.

This clone was counted a single time. The chain carries TRBV11-2 and TRBJ2-1; D unresolved. V was trimmed by 3 bases and J by 8 bases, leaving 8 bases between them. Per germline, CDR1 SGHAT and CDR2 FQNNGV. The CDR3 is 12 residues long. CDR3 DNA: TGTGCCAGCAGCTTTAATCTCTATGAGCAGTTCTTC. It yields the protein CASSFNLYEQFF.

This clone was recorded only once. This chain joins TRBV2 and TRBJ1-5; D might be TRBD1 (6 bases). Germline V lookup: CDR1 SNHLY, CDR2 FYNNEI. The length of the CDR3 is 15 residues. V dropped 6 bases and J dropped 0 bases, with 12 bases sitting between them. CDR3 nucleotides: TGTGCCAGCAGCCCCAGGGGTCTTAGCAATCAGCCCCAGCATTTT. It translates to CASSPRGLSNQPQHF.

The chain has TRBV7-8 and TRBJ2-3; 8 bases agree with TRBD2. This CDR3 spans 15 amino acids. The V gene end was trimmed by 3 bases and the J gene end by 3 bases; junction bases not matched to a gene: 5. Germline assignment: CDR1 SGHVS and CDR2 FQNEAQ. Here the CDR3 reads CASSFLPGGTDTQYF. In nucleotides, the CDR3 is TGTGCCAGCAGCTTTCTTCCGGGAGGGACAGATACGCAGTATTTT.

V usage is TRBV18 and J usage is TRBJ2-1; D may be TRBD2 (5 bases). The CDR3 is 16 residues long. Trimming shortened V by 1 base and J by 4 bases, and 14 bases separated the two germline ends. CDR1 KGHSH and CDR2 LQKENI come from the germline V gene. The CDR3, as DNA: TGTGCCAGCTCACCACTGCCGGGCGGGCGGTACAATGAGCAGTTCTTC. Translation: CASSPLPGGRYNEQFF.

The rearrangement uses TRBV9 and TRBJ2-6; TRBD2 matches at 15 bases. After removal of 3 bases from V and 1 base from J, the junction contained 5 bases not matched to a gene. The germline V gene encodes CDR1 SGDLS and CDR2 YYNGEE. This CDR3 comprises 19 residues. This CDR3 is CASSEGLAGGGSGANVLTF. The CDR3 nucleotides are TGTGCCAGCAGCGAGGGACTAGCGGGAGGAGGATCTGGGGCCAACGTCCTGACTTTC.

This chain uses TRBV9 with TRBJ1-4; no clear D. This CDR3 contains 15 residues. Germline CDR1 SGDLS, CDR2 YYNGEE. V lost 0 bases, J lost 8 bases, and 14 bases lay in between. The CDR3 here is CASSVEGGPWEKLFF. The CDR3 DNA sequence: TGTGCCAGCAGCGTAGAAGGAGGGCCTTGGGAAAAACTGTTTTTT.

The sample holds one count of this clone. This chain uses TRBV7-9 with TRBJ2-1; 8 bases line up with TRBD2. From germline, CDR1 is SEHNR and CDR2 FQNEAQ (reference sequence). V gave up 5 bases and J gave up 0 bases; unmatched junction bases: 3. This CDR3 contains 15 residues. The CDR3 DNA is TGTGCCAGCAGCCCTACTAGCGGCTCCTACAATGAGCAGTTCTTC. Translating gives CASSPTSGSYNEQFF.

Note on this clone: A read error may produce the germline difference seen at one junction end. The genes are TRBV6-8 and TRBJ2-7, with 7 nucleotides matching TRBD1. The CDR3 contains 14 residues. Germline V gives CDR1 MNHGY, CDR2 SAAAGT. Here the CDR3 reads CASGYGQVVYEQYF. In nucleotides, the CDR3 is TGTGCCAGCGGTTACGGACAGGTGGTATACGAGCAGTACTTC.